The 19 T cell receptor beta chains in this list originate from one sample, sequenced in a study of spatial heterogeneity in lung cancer. The time point denotes: sample taken at primary tumor resection. The authors sequenced whole RNA from tumor, nontumor lung or frozen PBMC without sorting. MiXCR was run by TCRdb on the 5' RACE reads, yielding one entry per CDR3 protein. The data contain about 36,000 distinct CDR3 sequences, 4% to 6% of them singletons. The material was PBMCs, obtained at surgery. The source of these receptors is a female donor with early-stage non-small cell lung cancer.

This clonotype was seen many times. V gene TRBV5-1 combines with J gene TRBJ2-5; perhaps TRBD1 as D (5 bases). This CDR3 contains 15 residues. The germline V gene encodes CDR1 SGHRS and CDR2 YFSETQ. Trimming removed 1 base at V and 6 bases at J, with 16 bases between. In DNA, the CDR3 is TGCGCCAGCAGCTTGATGACCACAGGCGGACAGACCCAGTACTTC. Translating it yields CASSLMTTGGQTQYF.

Ten or more counts support this clonotype. This sequence joins TRBV20-1 and TRBJ2-3; either TRBD1 or TRBD2 may fit D (7 bases each). CDR3 size: 12 residues. Trimming shortened V by 7 bases and J by 5 bases, and 13 bases separated the two germline ends. CDR1 and CDR2 (germline): DFQATT, SNEGSKA (reference sequence). This CDR3 is CSGGRGGDTQYF. The DNA for the CDR3 is TGCAGTGGGGGCAGGGGGGGAGATACGCAGTATTTT.

Many counts were recorded for this clonotype. The chain recombines TRBV3-1 with TRBJ2-7; D is perhaps TRBD1 (6 bases). Per germline, CDR1 LGHDT and CDR2 YNNKEL (reference sequence). The CDR3 runs to 14 residues. V was clipped by 1 base and J by 2 bases, with 9 bases between them. CDR3 nucleotide sequence: TGTGCCAGCAGCCAAGCAGGGGCCGCCTACGAGCAGTACTTC. This codes for CASSQAGAAYEQYF.

The chain is built from TRBV5-4 and TRBJ1-2; D is possibly TRBD1 (6 bases). The CDR3 runs 15 residues. Trimming took 7 bases from V and 4 from J, leaving 20 bases between them. Germline CDR1 reads SGHNT; CDR2 reads YYREEE (reference sequence). The CDR3 sequence is CASGKGPTGFYGYTF. Written as DNA, the CDR3 is TGTGCCAGCGGCAAAGGACCGACAGGTTTCTATGGCTACACCTTC.

This clonotype occurred many times. The chain joins TRBV28 to TRBJ2-1; weak D call: TRBD2 (5 bases). V was shortened by 8 bases and J by 0 bases, with 5 bases between the two germline ends. CDR3 size: 12 residues. In germline, CDR1 is MDHEN, CDR2 SYDVKM. CDR3: CASGSSYNEQFF. CDR3 coding DNA: TGTGCCAGCGGGAGCTCCTACAATGAGCAGTTCTTC. Combining the CDR3 with reference TRBV28 and TRBJ2-1 gives the whole variable domain DVKVTQSSRYLVKRTGEKVFLECVQDMDHENMFWYRQDPGLGLRLIYFSYDVKMKEKGDIPEGYSVSREKKERFSLILESASTNQTSMYLCASGSSYNEQFFGPGTRLTVL.

The sample holds many counts of this clonotype. V and J are TRBV5-1 and TRBJ2-1; D gene unclear. Germline V gene data show CDR1 as SGHRS and CDR2 as YFSETQ. The CDR3 runs to 11 residues. Trimming left V 5 bases short and J 7 bases short, with 7 bases between. The CDR3 DNA reads as TGCGCCAGCAGAGTAGGAAATGAGCAGTTCTTC. Its protein is CASRVGNEQFF.

This clonotype was observed at least ten times. This chain links TRBV5-1 with TRBJ1-4; D remains ambiguous. Germline V gene lookup returns CDR1 SGHRS and CDR2 YFSETQ. The CDR3 has 14 residues. Trimming cost V 4 bases and J 4 bases, with 11 bases left between them. The CDR3 DNA reads as TGCGCCAGCAGCAGCGGCAGCAGTAATGAAAAACTGTTTTTT. Translated: CASSSGSSNEKLFF.

In this sample, this clonotype turned up many times. This chain connects TRBV3-1 to TRBJ2-1; possibly TRBD2 for D (6 bases). The CDR3 runs 15 residues. From germline, CDR1 is LGHDT and CDR2 YNNKEL (reference sequence). The V end was cut by 5 bases, the J end by 3 bases, with 14 bases between. The CDR3 DNA sequence: TGTGCCAGCAGCGCAAGCGGGTTAAACTACAATGAGCAGTTCTTC. It is translated as CASSASGLNYNEQFF.

Many counts were recorded for this clonotype. The chain combines TRBV7-2 with TRBJ2-5, with D tentatively TRBD1 or TRBD2 (5 bases each). Between the trimmed V and J ends, which lost 2 bases and 7 bases, there was a span of 11 bases. This CDR3 is 13 amino acids long. Germline values: CDR1 SGHTA, CDR2 FQGNSA. The chain's CDR3 is CASSLSGTGTQYF. The CDR3 DNA is TGTGCCAGCAGCTTATCAGGGACGGGGACCCAGTACTTC.

This clonotype appeared many times. V is TRBV5-1 and J is TRBJ1-4, with D perhaps TRBD1 (6 bases). CDR3 length equals 13 residues. Germline values: CDR1 SGHRS, CDR2 YFSETQ. The V gene lost 1 base and the J gene lost 7 bases, with 8 bases spanning the gap. The CDR3 region has the DNA TGCGCCAGCAGCTTGCTGGACAGTGAAAAACTGTTTTTT. This codes for CASSLLDSEKLFF.

The table lists this clonotype with many counts. The gene calls are TRBV20-1 and TRBJ2-3; TRBD2 agrees at 7 bases. Germline loops: CDR1 DFQATT, CDR2 SNEGSKA (reference sequence). The ends lost 0 bases at V and 3 bases at J; junction bases unmatched: 12. CDR3 size: 17 residues. The CDR3 DNA sequence: TGCAGTGCTAGAGATTACACGCGGCGGGGGAGTACAGATACGCAGTATTTT. Its protein product is CSARDYTRRGSTDTQYF.

Ten or more counts support this clonotype. This rearrangement joins TRBV4-1 to TRBJ2-1; 12 nucleotides match TRBD2. Germline CDR1 MGHRA, CDR2 YSYEKL. V dropped 3 bases and J dropped 9; count of bases not matched to a gene: 9. There are 16 residues in the CDR3. The CDR3 DNA follows: TGCGCCAGCAGCCACCAGACTAGCGGGAGTTCGAGTGAGCAGTTCTTC. Translated: CASSHQTSGSSSEQFF.

This clonotype appeared many times. The chain employs TRBV3-1 and TRBJ1-6; tentative D call: TRBD1 (5 bases). V was pared by 4 bases and J by 3 bases, with 22 bases between. The CDR3 spans 19 residues. Germline loops: CDR1 LGHDT, CDR2 YNNKEL (reference sequence). This CDR3 reads CASSPEVLWGDHYNSPLHF. CDR3 nucleotide sequence: TGTGCCAGCAGCCCAGAGGTTCTTTGGGGGGACCACTATAATTCACCCCTCCACTTT.

This clonotype came up many times. The chain combines TRBV28 with TRBJ1-6; D not certain. The CDR3 is made up of 16 amino acids. CDR1 MDHEN and CDR2 SYDVKM come from the germline V gene. Deletions cut 6 bases from V and 0 bases from J, with 12 bases between. The CDR3 is CASSVPGFSYNSPLHF. The CDR3 nucleotides are TGTGCCAGCAGCGTACCGGGTTTCTCCTATAATTCACCCCTCCACTTT.

This clonotype has at least ten counts. The V call is TRBV5-1, the J call TRBJ2-3; D remains unclear. The CDR3 length is 15 residues. Germline V gives CDR1 SGHRS, CDR2 YFSETQ. Trimming pared 1 base from V and 0 bases from J, leaving 9 bases between. This CDR3 reads CASSLQDGSTDTQYF. CDR3 in DNA: TGCGCCAGCAGCTTGCAAGACGGGAGCACAGATACGCAGTATTTT.

This clonotype occurred many times. This chain uses TRBV27 with TRBJ1-5; 8 nucleotides match TRBD1. CDR3 length: 16 residues. From germline, CDR1 is MNHEY and CDR2 SMNVEV (reference sequence). The ends lost 4 bases at V and 4 bases at J; junction bases unmatched: 9. CDR3 sequence reads: CASSSGQGGTNQPQHF. Here the CDR3 DNA reads TGTGCCAGCAGTTCTGGACAGGGTGGAACAAATCAGCCCCAGCATTTT.

For this clonotype: This may be a read error: a much more frequent sequence differs by one nucleotide. The chain employs TRBV5-1 and TRBJ1-4, with D perhaps matching TRBD1 (6 bases). Germline V gene sequence: CDR1 SGHRS, CDR2 YFSETQ. CDR3 length: 16 residues. The CDR3 loop is CASSNGRGPTNEKLLF. Here the CDR3 DNA reads TGCGCCAGCAGCAACGGGCGGGGGCCAACTAATGAAAAACTGCTTTTT.

This chain links TRBV28 with TRBJ1-1, with D maybe TRBD1 (6 bases). The CDR3 loop spans 14 amino acids. The V gene lost 8 bases and the J gene lost 4 bases, with 17 bases spanning the gap. The V gene's germline CDR1 is MDHEN and CDR2 SYDVKM. This chain's CDR3 is CASRRGDGSTEAFF. The CDR3, as DNA: TGTGCCAGCCGGAGGGGGGATGGGAGCACTGAAGCTTTCTTT.

This sequence joins TRBV5-4 and TRBJ2-3, with D hard to call. Trimming pared 4 bases from V and 2 bases from J, leaving 17 bases between. The CDR3 length is 16 residues. Germline V gives CDR1 SGHNT, CDR2 YYREEE (reference sequence). CDR3 residues: CASSLMVAGFTDTQYF. For the CDR3, the DNA is TGTGCCAGCAGCCTGATGGTTGCCGGGTTCACAGATACGCAGTATTTT.